This TCR beta chain is drawn from a study of regulatory T cells in long-lasting Graves disease. Study observations and caveats: Peripheral blood was the sole material, not thyroid tissue. Lower TCR diversity characterized persistent Graves' patients relative to newly diagnosed patients. Persistent disease favored TRBV28, TRBJ1-2 and TRBJ2-5.

To note about this clonotype: The antigen is unknown. One junction end disagrees with the germline gene, perhaps due to a read error.

Library construction for TCR beta used iRepertoire HTBI primers and Arm-PCR of CDR3 regions. MiXCR, applied by TCRdb to the multiplex PCR reads, yields one record per CDR3 protein. Of a few hundred thousand distinct CDR3 sequences listed, just over 20% are singletons. Germline-derived CDR1 and CDR2 are SGHVS and FNYEAQ. The length of the CDR3 is 12 residues. The time point: newly diagnosed GD, antithyroid drugs for less than 3 months. RNA extracted from PBMCs served as the sequencing template. The starting material was peripheral blood mononuclear cells (PBMCs), obtained at new diagnosis, from a patient treated with antithyroid drugs. The receptor's source is a female donor with Graves disease. The rearrangement links TRBV7-6 to TRBJ2-5; D might be TRBD1 (6 bases). The CDR3 loop is CASSRGLGASDF. DNA of the CDR3: TGTGCCAGCAGCCGCGGGTTGGGGGCCTCAGACTTC.